A single sample gave rise to the 12 T cell receptor beta chains below, sequenced in a study of CD8 T cells in ankylosing spondylitis. Study observations and caveats: Typical of ankylosing spondylitis blood, it appeared, was a TCR beta motif of several highly homologous variants.

Their recognized antigens are unknown. TCRdb re-called the 5' RACE reads through MiXCR, storing one row per CDR3 protein. The table includes more than 500,000 distinct CDR3 sequences, approximately 5% detected once. Input material: blood, either unsorted or a sorted T cell fraction (not recorded which). Receptors were obtained from a male donor with ankylosing spondylitis.

In DNA, the CDR3 is TGTGCCAGCAGTGGGCACAGGGGGAGGGGGGCCAACGTCCTGACTTTC. Protein: CASSGHRGRGANVLTF. The chain uses TRBV28 and TRBJ2-6; 8 nucleotides match TRBD1. The CDR3 is 16 residues long. Germline V gene sequence: CDR1 MDHEN, CDR2 SYDVKM. The V and J ends lost 5 bases and 4 bases, in that order; junction bases with no gene match: 7. Variable domain in full (rest from reference TRBV28 and TRBJ2-6): DVKVTQSSRYLVKRTGEKVFLECVQDMDHENMFWYRQDPGLGLRLIYFSYDVKMKEKGDIPEGYSVSREKKERFSLILESASTNQTSMYLCASSGHRGRGANVLTFGAGSRLTVL.

This clonotype was found many times. The chain couples TRBV7-2 to TRBJ2-7; the match to TRBD2 covers 8 bases. The CDR3 runs to 14 residues. Germline assignment: CDR1 SGHTA and CDR2 FQGNSA. J gave up 6 bases and V 10 bases, and 14 bases lay outside the gene matches. The CDR3 sequence: CATRPMAGGSEQYF. The CDR3 DNA is TGTGCCACCCGACCCATGGCGGGAGGCTCCGAGCAGTACTTC.

The table lists this clonotype with many counts. The chain employs TRBV20-1 and TRBJ2-7; D remains unclear. The CDR3 covers 15 residues. Per the germline V gene, CDR1 is DFQATT and CDR2 is SNEGSKA (reference sequence). Trimming cost V 0 bases and J 2 bases, with 14 bases left between them. This CDR3 is CSARDLTQSAYEQYF. The CDR3, as DNA: TGCAGTGCTAGAGATCTAACTCAGTCCGCCTACGAGCAGTACTTC.

Written as DNA, the CDR3 is TGTGCCAGCACTAATCAGGGGACCCAGTACTTC. It encodes CASTNQGTQYF. This sequence joins TRBV6-6 and TRBJ2-5; TRBD1 might be the D (5 bases). V gave up 7 bases and J gave up 7 bases, with 10 bases separating them. This CDR3 has 11 amino acids. CDR1 and CDR2 from the germline V gene are MNHNY and SVGAGI (reference sequence).

The chain is built from TRBV3-1 and TRBJ2-7; 13 positions agree with TRBD2. The germline V gene encodes CDR1 LGHDT and CDR2 YNNKEL (reference sequence). CDR3 length: 17 amino acids. Germline trimming cut 4 bases from V and 7 bases from J; bases unmatched to any gene: 13. CDR3 sequence reads: CASSPQGTSGVGREQYF. The DNA for the CDR3 is TGTGCCAGCAGCCCGCAGGGGACTAGCGGGGTTGGAAGGGAGCAGTACTTC.

This clonotype was seen many times. The J gene is TRBJ1-1, the V gene TRBV29-1, with 8 bases matching TRBD1. CDR1 is SQVTM, CDR2 ANQGSEA, per germline. Trimming removed 6 bases from V and 3 bases from J; junction bases left unmatched: 6. The CDR3 covers 13 residues. The CDR3 region is CSVQETGDTEAFF. The CDR3 DNA sequence: TGCAGCGTCCAAGAGACAGGGGACACTGAAGCTTTCTTT.

CDR3 nucleotide sequence: TGTGCCAGCAGCAAACCGGGCGGGGGGGCCTCTGTGGATACGCAGTATTTT. This codes for CASSKPGGGASVDTQYF. The chain uses TRBV7-9 and TRBJ2-3; 9 bases are shared with TRBD2. Germline V lookup: CDR1 SEHNR, CDR2 FQNEAQ (reference sequence). Losses at the gene ends were 5 bases for V and 6 bases for J; bases not matched to a gene: 15. CDR3 length: 17 residues.

This clonotype was counted ten times or more. One junction end does not reproduce the germline sequence, and a read error may be involved. The chain is built from TRBV7-9 and TRBJ1-2; the D gene is possibly TRBD1 (6 bases). CDR1 and CDR2 (germline): SEHNR, FQNEAQ (reference sequence). CDR3 length equals 12 residues. The CDR3 spells CASSPSTGAKAF. CDR3 coding DNA: TGTGCCAGCAGCCCATCGACAGGCGCTAAGGCCTTC.

This clonotype was detected ten times or more. The genes are TRBV5-1 and TRBJ2-7, with 7 bases lining up with TRBD2. CDR3 size: 14 residues. With 0 bases clipped from V and 4 bases from J, the junction kept 4 bases outside the gene matches. Germline V CDR1 and CDR2: SGHRS, YFSETQ. The CDR3 DNA reads TGCGCCAGCAGCTTGGTTGGACTAGGGTACGAGCAGTACTTC. It is translated as CASSLVGLGYEQYF. Filled out from reference TRBV5-1 and TRBJ2-7, the complete variable domain reads KAGVTQTPRYLIKTRGQQVTLSCSPISGHRSVSWYQQTPGQGLQFLFEYFSETQRNKGNFPGRFSGRQFSNSRSEMNVSTLELGDSALYLCASSLVGLGYEQYFGPGTRLTVT.

This clonotype was recorded at least ten times. The V and J genes are TRBV5-1 and TRBJ2-3, with TRBD2 matching over 10 bases. CDR1 and CDR2 (germline): SGHRS, YFSETQ. The junction had 4 bases not matched to a gene; V was cut back by 0 bases and J by 3 bases. The CDR3 covers 16 residues. The CDR3 spells CASSLVASGSTDTQYF. The CDR3 bases are TGCGCCAGCAGCTTGGTGGCTAGCGGGAGTACAGATACGCAGTATTTT.

The CDR3 DNA reads TGTGCCAGCAGCCTGATCGTCCCAGCCGAGACCCAGTACTTC. Translation: CASSLIVPAETQYF. The chain is built from TRBV12-3 or TRBV12-4 and TRBJ2-5; D ambiguous. There are 14 residues in the CDR3. Trimming cost V 6 bases and J 5 bases, with 16 bases left between them.

The chain joins TRBV9 to TRBJ2-1; 7 bases line up with TRBD2. Germline CDR1 is SGDLS and CDR2 is YYNGEE. V shed 1 base and J 3 bases; nucleotides not matched to a gene: 7. The CDR3 length is 16 residues. The CDR3 sequence is CASSVYPTSFYNEQFF. CDR3 DNA: TGTGCCAGCAGCGTATATCCGACTAGCTTCTACAATGAGCAGTTCTTC.